This TCR beta chain was sequenced for a study of blood T cell repertoires in COVID-19. Authors' methods: Researchers report that nucleated cell counts were estimated from reference gene primer amplification. Data came from immunoSEQ multiplex PCR; TCRdb stores just in-frame clones and leaves some out. V and J calls and clone size are those listed in that table; D and trimming were worked out from the DNA. Of around 160,000 clones detected, around four fifths appear once; the ten largest clones hold roughly 2.9%. Trimming took 7 bases from V and 2 from J, leaving 15 bases between them. This CDR3 has 14 residues. Looked up from germline, CDR1 is GTSNPN and CDR2 is SVGIG (reference sequence).

The specimen was peripheral blood. J is TRBJ1-5 and V is TRBV30, with D unresolved. The receptor was derived from a woman aged 40 to 55 with active or convalescent COVID-19. The CDR3 loop reads CAFTQTVGNQPQHF. DNA of the CDR3: TGTGCCTTTACACAGACGGTAGGCAATCAGCCCCAGCATTTT.